A selection of T cell receptor beta chains follows, all from one sample in a study of breast tumors, draining lymph nodes, adjacent tissues. From the multiplex PCR reads, TCRdb called clonotypes with MiXCR, one entry per CDR3 protein. The repertoire holds 60,000 to 75,000 distinct CDR3 sequences, around three fifths seen once, with approximately 19% in the top ten. The source material was breast tumor tissue. All receptors derive from a female donor with breast cancer. Some clones in this sample may be carry-over from other donors' samples. The CDR3 runs from the conserved cysteine through the conserved F or W. The D gene is left open where the match is weak. Clone size is shown for a subset of rows, as once, few, many or a class of expanded clone.

J | length | D | size | V | DNA | CDR3
TRBJ1-2 | 11 | NA | NA | TRBV4-1 | TGCGCCTCGGCGGGGGGCCATGGCTACACCTTC | CASAGGHGYTF
TRBJ2-1 | 16 | TRBD2 | many | TRBV20-1 | TGCAGTGCCAAAGAGCCAATAGCGGGGGCCTACAATGAGCAGTTCTTC | CSAKEPIAGAYNEQFF
TRBJ2-5 | 13 | NA | NA | TRBV2 | TGTGCCAGCAGGACCGGGAGAGAAGAGACCCAGTACTTC | CASRTGREETQYF
TRBJ2-7 | 19 | NA | few | TRBV7-2 | NA | CASSIYLCSVGASGHEQYF
TRBJ1-4 | 15 | NA | many | TRBV18 | TGTGCCAGCTCAGGAGGACATCCACAATTGGGGAAACTGTTTTTT | CASSGGHPQLGKLFF
TRBJ2-3 | 14 | NA | NA | TRBV5-1 | TGCGCCAGCAGCCCGTATAGGGGGGCAGATACGCAGTATTTT | CASSPYRGADTQYF
TRBJ2-2 | 15 | TRBD1 | many | TRBV6-1 | TGTGCCAGCAGTGCCGGGACAGGGTCGGCCGGGGAGCTGTTTTTT | CASSAGTGSAGELFF
TRBJ1-2 | 14 | TRBD1 | NA | TRBV7-9 | TGTGCCAGCAGCCCCCCCCAGGGGGCAAGGAGCTACACCTTC | CASSPPQGARSYTF
TRBJ2-5 | 12 | NA | NA | TRBV6-1 | TGTGCCAGCAGCGAACTTCGGGCGTCCCAGTACTTC | CASSELRASQYF
TRBJ1-2 | 16 | TRBD1 | NA | TRBV5-8 | TGTGCCAGCAGCCACTGGGAGGGGGGACAGGGGTATGGCTACACCTTC | CASSHWEGGQGYGYTF
TRBJ2-5 | 15 | TRBD1 | NA | TRBV9 | TGTGCCAGCAGCGAGCGACAGGGGATCCAAGAGACCCAGTACTTC | CASSERQGIQETQYF